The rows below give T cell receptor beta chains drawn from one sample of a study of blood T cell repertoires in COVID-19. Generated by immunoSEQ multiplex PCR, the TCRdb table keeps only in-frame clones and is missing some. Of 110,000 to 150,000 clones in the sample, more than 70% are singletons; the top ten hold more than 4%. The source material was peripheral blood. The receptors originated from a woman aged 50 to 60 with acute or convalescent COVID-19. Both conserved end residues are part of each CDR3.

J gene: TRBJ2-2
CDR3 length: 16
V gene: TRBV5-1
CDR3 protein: CASSLEAGSLTGELFF

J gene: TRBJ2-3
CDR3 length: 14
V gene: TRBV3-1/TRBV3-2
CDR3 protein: CASSQDSIEDTQYF

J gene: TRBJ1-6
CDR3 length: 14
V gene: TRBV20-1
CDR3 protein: CSASGGQGYSPLHF

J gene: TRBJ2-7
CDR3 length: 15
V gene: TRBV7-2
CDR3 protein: CASSTDSGGSYEQYF

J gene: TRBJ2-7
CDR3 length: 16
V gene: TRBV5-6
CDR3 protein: CASSFRLGTSPYEQYF

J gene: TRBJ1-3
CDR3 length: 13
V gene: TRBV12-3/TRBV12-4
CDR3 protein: CASTIAGGNTIYF

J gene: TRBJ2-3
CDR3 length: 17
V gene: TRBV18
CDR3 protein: CASSPRQGAGVTDTQYF

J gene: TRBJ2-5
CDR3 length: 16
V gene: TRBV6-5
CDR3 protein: CASSYSKPDNGETQYF

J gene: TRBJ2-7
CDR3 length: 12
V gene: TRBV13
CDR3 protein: CASSQNLPEQYF

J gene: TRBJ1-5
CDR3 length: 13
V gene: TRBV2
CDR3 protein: CASSGHQNQPQHF

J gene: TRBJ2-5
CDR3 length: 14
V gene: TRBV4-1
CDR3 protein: CASSQDSGRETQYF

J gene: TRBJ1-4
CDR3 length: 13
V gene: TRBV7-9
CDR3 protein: CASSLGGDEKLFF

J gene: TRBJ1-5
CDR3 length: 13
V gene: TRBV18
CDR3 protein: CASSGGGYQPQHF

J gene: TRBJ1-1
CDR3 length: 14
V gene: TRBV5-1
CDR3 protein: CASSSTGMNTEAFF

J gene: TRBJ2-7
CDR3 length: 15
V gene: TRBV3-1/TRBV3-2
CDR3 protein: CASSPTIRDTYEQYF

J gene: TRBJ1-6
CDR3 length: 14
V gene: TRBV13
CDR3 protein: CASSFQGSNSPLHF

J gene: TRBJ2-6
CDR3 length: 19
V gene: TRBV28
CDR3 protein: CASTDATGGEFAGANVLTF

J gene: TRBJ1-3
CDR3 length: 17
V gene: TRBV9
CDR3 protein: CASSVAGTGVSGNTIYF

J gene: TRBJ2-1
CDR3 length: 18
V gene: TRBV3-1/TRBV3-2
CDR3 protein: CASSQDLLAGKPNNEQFF

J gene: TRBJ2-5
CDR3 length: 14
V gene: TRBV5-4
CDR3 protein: CASSRATSVETQYF

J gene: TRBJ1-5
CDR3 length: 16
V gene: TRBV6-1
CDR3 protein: CASSEPEGVSNQPQHF

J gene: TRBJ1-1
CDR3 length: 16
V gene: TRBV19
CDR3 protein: CASSMEAGQMNTEAFF

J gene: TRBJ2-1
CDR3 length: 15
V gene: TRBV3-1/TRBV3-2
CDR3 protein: CASSHSSGGYNEQFF

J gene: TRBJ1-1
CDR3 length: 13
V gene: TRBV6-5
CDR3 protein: CASSWTGDTEAFF

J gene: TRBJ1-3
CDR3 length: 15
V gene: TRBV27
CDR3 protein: CASSEYRGTGNTIYF

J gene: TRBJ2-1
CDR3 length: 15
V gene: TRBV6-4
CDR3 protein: CASSSSGGGNNEQFF

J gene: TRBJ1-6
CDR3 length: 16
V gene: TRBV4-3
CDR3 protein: CASSQEFGTWNSPLHF

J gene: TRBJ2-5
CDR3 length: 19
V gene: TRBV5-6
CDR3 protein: CASSLRVGLAGAKQETQYF

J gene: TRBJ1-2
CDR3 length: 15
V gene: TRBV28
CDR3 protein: CASRDRGVNYYGYTF

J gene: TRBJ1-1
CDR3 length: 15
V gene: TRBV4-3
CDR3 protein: CASSLDGARNTEAFF

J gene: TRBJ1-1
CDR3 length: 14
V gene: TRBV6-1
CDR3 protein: CASTEGAVNTEAFF

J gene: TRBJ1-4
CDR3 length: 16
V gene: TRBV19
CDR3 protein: CATDPGQALYGEKLFF

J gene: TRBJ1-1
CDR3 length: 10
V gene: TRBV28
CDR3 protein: CASSDREAFF

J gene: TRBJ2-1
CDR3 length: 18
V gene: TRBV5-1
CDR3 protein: CASSLVVIAGGSLDEQFF

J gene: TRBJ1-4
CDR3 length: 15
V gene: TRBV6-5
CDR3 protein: CASSYSRGQDEKLFF

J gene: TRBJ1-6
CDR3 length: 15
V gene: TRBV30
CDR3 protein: CAWSEKQGDGSPLHF

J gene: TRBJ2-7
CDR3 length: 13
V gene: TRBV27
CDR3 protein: CASTPAQGYEQYF

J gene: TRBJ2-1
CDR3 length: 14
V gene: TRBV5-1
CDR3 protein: CASSLGTGYNEQFF

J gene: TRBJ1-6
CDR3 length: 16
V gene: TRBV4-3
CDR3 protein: CASSQETSSYNSPLHF

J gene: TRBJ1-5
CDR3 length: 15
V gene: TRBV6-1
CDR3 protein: CASSEAEFTNQPQHF

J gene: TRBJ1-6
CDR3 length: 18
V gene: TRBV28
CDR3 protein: CASSFPGTGSSYNSPLHF

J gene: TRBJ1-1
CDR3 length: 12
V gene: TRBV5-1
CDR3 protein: CASSSQGTEAFF

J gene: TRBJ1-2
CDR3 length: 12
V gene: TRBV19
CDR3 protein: CASSTDRVGYTF

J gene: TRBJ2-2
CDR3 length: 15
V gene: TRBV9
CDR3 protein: CASSVGDSQSGELFF

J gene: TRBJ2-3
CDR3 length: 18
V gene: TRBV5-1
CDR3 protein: CASSSQPTSGGATDTQYF

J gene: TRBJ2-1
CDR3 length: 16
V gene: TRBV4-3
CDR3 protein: CASSQDLAGAYNEQFF

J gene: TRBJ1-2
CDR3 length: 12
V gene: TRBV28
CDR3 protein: CASSSQAYGYTF

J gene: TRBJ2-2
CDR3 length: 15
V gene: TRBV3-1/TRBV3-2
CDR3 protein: CASSYRGRDTGELFF

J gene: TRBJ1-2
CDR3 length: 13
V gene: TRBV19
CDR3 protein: CASDSPRGFGYTF

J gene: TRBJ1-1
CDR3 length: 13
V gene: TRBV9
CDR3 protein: CASSEQGRTEAFF

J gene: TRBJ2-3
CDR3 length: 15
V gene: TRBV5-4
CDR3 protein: CASSRGGGDTDTQYF

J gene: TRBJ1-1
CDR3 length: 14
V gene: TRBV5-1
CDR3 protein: CASTNGVGNTEAFF

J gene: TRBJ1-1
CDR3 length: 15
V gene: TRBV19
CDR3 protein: CASSIWTGGNTEAFF

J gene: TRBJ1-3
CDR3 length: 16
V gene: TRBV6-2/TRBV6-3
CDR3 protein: CASSPTGGHSGNTIYF

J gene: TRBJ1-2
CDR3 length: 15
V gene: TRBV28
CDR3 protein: CASRQMNRVGDGYTF

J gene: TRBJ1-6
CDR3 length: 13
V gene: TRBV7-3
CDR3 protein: CASSPNHYSPLHF

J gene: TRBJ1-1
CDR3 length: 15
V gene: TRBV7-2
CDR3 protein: CASSHGQGMSTEAFF